Given below is one T cell receptor (beta chain) in context. The ends were cut back, 0 bases at V and 9 bases at J, with 12 bases in the middle. The CDR3 runs 13 residues. Looked up from germline, CDR1 is SQVTM and CDR2 is ANQGSEA. The sample is drawn from a study of blood T cell repertoires in COVID-19. Study at large: Whether acute or convalescent, the COVID-19 samples came from the United States, Italy and Spain. Nucleic acid was either cDNA or gDNA, and it came from T cells, B-cell-depleted T cells, or PBMCs.

The authors' processing: From reference gene primer amplification, estimates of nucleated cell counts were derived. The data were produced by immunoSEQ multiplex PCR, yet TCRdb's version contains in-frame clones alone and is incomplete. Clone size and V and J calls were adopted from that table, with D and trimming inferred from the DNA. This table has around 220,000 clones, around four fifths appearing once. This sequence was found in a man aged 30 to 45 with active or convalescent COVID-19. The sequenced sample consisted of peripheral blood. This sequence joins TRBV29-1 and TRBJ2-1, with TRBD1 as a possible D gene (6 bases). The DNA of the CDR3 is TGCAGCGTTGAAGAGCAGGGGTGGCGTGAGCAGTTCTTC. The encoded protein is CSVEEQGWREQFF.